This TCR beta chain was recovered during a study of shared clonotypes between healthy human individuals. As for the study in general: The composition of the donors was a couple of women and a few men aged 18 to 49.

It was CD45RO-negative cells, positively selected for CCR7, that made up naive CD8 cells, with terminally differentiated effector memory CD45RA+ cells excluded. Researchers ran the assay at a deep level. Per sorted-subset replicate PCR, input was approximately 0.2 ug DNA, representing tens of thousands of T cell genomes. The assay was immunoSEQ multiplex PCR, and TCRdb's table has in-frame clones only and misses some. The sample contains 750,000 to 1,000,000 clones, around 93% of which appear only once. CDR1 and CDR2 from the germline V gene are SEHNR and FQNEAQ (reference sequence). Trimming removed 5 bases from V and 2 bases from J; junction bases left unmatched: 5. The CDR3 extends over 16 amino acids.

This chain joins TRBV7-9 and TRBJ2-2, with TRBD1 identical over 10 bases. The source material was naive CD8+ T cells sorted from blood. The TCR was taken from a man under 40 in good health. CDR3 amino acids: CASSLDRGLNTGELFF. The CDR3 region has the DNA TGTGCCAGCAGCCTAGACAGGGGGCTAAACACCGGGGAGCTGTTTTTT.